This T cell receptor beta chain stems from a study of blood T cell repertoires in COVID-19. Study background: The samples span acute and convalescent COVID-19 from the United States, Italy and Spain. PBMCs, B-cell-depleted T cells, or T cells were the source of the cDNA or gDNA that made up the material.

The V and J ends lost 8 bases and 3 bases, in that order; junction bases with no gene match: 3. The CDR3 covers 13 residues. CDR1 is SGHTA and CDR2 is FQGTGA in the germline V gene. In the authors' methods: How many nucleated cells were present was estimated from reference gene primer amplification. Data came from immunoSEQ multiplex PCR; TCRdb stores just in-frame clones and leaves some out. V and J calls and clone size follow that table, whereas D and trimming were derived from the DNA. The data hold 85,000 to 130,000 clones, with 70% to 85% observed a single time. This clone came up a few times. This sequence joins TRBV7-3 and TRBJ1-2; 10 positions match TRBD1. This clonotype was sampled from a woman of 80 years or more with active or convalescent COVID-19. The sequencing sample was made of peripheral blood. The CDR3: CASGTGEYYGYTF. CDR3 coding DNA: TGTGCCAGCGGGACAGGGGAGTACTATGGCTACACCTTC.